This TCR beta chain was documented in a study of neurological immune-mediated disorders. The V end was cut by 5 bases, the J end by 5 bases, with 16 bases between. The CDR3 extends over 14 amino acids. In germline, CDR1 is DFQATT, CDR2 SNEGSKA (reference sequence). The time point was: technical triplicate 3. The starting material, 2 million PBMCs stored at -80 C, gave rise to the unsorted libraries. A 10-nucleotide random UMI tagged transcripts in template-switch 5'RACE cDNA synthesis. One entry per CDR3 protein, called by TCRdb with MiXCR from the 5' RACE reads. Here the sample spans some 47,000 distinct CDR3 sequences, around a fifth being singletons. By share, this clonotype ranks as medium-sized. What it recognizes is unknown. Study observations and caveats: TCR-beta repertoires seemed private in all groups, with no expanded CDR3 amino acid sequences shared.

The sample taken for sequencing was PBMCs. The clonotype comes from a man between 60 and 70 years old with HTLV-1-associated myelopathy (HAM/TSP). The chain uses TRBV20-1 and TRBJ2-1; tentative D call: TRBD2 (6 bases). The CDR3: CSAFSGLRHNEQFF. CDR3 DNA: TGCAGTGCTTTTAGCGGACTCCGCCACAATGAGCAGTTCTTC.